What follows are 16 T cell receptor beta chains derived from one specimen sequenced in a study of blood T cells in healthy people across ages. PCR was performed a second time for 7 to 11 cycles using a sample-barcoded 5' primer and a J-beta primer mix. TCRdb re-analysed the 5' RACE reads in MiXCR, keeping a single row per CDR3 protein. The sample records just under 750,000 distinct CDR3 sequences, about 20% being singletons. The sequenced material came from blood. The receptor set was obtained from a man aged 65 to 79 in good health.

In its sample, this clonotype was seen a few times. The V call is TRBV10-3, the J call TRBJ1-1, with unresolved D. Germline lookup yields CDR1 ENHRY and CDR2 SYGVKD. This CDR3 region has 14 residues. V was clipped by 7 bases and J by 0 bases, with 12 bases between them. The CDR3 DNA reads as TGTGCCATCACCGTGGGCGCCATGAACACTGAAGCTTTCTTT. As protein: CAITVGAMNTEAFF.

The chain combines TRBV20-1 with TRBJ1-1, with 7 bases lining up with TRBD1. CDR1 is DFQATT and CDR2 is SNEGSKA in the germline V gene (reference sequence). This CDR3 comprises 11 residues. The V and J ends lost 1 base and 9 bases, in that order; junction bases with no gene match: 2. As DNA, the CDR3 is TGCAGTGCTAGAGGTAGGGGGCAAGCTTTCTTT. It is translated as CSARGRGQAFF.

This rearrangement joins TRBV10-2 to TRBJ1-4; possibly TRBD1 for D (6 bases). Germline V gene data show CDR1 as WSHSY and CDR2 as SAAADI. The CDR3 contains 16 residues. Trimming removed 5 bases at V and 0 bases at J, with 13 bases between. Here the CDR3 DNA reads TGCGCCAGCAGTCGGGCAGGGGATGCAACTAATGAAAAACTGTTTTTT. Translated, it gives CASSRAGDATNEKLFF.

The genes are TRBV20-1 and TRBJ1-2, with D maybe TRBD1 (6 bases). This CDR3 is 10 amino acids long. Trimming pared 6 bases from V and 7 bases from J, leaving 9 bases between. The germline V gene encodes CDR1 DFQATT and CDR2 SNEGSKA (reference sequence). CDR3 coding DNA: TGCAGTGCAAACAGGGCTGGCTACACCTTC. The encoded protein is CSANRAGYTF.

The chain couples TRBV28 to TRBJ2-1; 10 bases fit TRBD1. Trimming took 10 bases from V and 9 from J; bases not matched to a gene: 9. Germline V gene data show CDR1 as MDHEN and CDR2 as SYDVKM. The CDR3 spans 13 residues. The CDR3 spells CATRTGGFGEQFF. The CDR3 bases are TGTGCCACCAGGACAGGGGGATTCGGTGAGCAGTTCTTC.

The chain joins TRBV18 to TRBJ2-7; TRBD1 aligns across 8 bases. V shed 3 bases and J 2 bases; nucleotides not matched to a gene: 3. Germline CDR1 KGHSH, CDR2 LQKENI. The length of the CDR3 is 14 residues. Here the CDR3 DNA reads TGTGCCAGCTCACCCGACAGGGGCCCCTACGAGCAGTACTTC. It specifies CASSPDRGPYEQYF.

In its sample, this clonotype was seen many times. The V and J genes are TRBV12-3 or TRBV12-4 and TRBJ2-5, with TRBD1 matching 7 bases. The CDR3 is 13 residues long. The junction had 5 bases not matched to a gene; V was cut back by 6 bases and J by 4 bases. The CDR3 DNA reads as TGTGCCAGCAGATTACAGGGGTCAGAGACCCAGTACTTC. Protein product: CASRLQGSETQYF.

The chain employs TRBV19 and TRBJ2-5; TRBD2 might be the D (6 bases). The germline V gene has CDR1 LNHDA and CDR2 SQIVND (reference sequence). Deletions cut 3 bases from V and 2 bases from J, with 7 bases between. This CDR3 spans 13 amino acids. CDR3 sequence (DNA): TGTGCCAGTAGTATGGCGGGACAAGAGACCCAGTACTTC. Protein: CASSMAGQETQYF.

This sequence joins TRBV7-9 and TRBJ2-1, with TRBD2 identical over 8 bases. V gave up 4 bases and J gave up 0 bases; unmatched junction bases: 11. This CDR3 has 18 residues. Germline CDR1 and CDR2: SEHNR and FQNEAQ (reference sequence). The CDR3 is CASSSALAEPGSYNEQFF. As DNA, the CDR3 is TGTGCCAGCAGCTCAGCACTAGCGGAGCCTGGCTCCTACAATGAGCAGTTCTTC.

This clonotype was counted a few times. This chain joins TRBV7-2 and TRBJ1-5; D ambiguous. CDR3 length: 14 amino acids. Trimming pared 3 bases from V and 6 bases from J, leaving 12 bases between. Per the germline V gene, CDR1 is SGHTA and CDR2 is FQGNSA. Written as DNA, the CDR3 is TGTGCCAGCAGCTTCTCGCCCGATATTCAGCCCCAGCATTTT. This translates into CASSFSPDIQPQHF.

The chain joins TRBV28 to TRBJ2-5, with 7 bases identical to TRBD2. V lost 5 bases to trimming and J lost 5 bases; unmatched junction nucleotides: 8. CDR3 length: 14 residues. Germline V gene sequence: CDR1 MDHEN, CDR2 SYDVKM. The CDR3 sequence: CASSPLGGGETQYF. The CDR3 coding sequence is TGTGCCAGCAGTCCACTTGGGGGAGGGGAGACCCAGTACTTC.

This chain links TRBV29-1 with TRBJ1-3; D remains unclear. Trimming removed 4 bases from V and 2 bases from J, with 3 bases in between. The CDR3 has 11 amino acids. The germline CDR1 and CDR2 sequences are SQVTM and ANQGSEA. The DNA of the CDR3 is TGCAGCGTTGGAGCTGGAAACACCATATATTTT. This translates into CSVGAGNTIYF.

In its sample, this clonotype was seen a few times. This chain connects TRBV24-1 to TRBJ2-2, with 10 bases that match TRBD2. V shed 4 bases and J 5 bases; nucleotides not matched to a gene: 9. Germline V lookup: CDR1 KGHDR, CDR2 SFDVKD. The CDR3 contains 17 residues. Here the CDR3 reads CATSELAGIYGTGELFF. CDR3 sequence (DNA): TGTGCCACCAGTGAACTAGCGGGAATCTACGGTACCGGGGAGCTGTTTTTT.

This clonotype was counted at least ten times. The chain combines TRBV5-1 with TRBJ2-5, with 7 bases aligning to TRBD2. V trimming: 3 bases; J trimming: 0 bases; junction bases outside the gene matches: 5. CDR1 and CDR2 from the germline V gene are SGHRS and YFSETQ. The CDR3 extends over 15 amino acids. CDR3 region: CASSSKRGHQETQYF. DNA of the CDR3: TGCGCCAGCAGCTCGAAGCGGGGACACCAAGAGACCCAGTACTTC.

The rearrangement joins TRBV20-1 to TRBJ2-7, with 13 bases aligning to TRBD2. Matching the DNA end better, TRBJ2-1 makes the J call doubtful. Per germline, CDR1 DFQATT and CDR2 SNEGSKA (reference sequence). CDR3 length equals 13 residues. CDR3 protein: CSASGTSGDWQFF. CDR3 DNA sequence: TGCAGTGCTAGTGGGACTAGCGGGGATTGGCAGTTCTTC.

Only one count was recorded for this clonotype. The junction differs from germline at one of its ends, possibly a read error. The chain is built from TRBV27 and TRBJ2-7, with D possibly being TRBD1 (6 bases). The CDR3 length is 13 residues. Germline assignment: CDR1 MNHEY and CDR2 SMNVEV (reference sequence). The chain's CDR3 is CASSYTGTYEQYF. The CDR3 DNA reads TGTGCCAGCAGTTACACAGGGACCTACGAGCAGTACTTT.